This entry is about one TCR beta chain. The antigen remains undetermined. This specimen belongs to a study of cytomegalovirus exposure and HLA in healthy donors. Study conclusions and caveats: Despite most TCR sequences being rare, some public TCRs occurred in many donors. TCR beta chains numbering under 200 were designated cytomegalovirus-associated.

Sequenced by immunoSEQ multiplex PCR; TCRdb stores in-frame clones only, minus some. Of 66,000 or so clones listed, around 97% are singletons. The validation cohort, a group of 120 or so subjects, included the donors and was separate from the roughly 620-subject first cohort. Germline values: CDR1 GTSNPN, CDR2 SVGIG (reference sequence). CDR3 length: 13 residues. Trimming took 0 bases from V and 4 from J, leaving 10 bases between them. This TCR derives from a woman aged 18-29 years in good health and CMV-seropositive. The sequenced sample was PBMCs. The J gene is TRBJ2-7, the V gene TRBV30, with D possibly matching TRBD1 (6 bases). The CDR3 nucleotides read TGTGCCTGGAGTGTCGGGCAGGGGTACGAGCAGTACTTC. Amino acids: CAWSVGQGYEQYF.